The rows below give T cell receptor beta chains drawn from one sample of a study of OX40 agonist ivuxolimab in advanced cancers. The data were produced by immunoSEQ multiplex PCR, yet TCRdb's version contains in-frame clones alone and is incomplete. The repertoire includes some 86,000 clones, about 92% of them detected once, and 0.33% sits in the top ten. The sequencing used CD4+ or CD8+ T cells sorted from blood, collected in a trial of the OX40 agonist ivuxolimab. The receptor source for this set is an adult with an advanced solid tumor such as melanoma, head and neck, liver or kidney cancer. Each CDR3 is given with its conserved first and last residue. The order of the fields is V gene, D gene, J gene, clone size, CDR3 DNA, CDR3 protein. D genes are given only for firm matches. A row's size may be missing; if present it is once, few, many or a size class.

TRBV29-1	TRBD1	TRBJ2-3	NA	TGCAGCGTCACCAGGGGCGGACAGGGGTCAGATACGCAGTATTTT	CSVTRGGQGSDTQYF
TRBV11-3	NA	TRBJ2-3	NA	TGTGCCAGCTCCCGGGATCACGATACGCAGTATTTT	CASSRDHDTQYF
TRBV5-1	NA	TRBJ1-5	NA	TGCGCCAGCAGCTTTGGGGGGAATCAGCCCCAGCATTTT	CASSFGGNQPQHF
TRBV5-1	NA	TRBJ1-4	NA	TGCGCCAGCAGCTTTACGATCGGTGACGGAAAACTGTTTTTT	CASSFTIGDGKLFF
TRBV14	NA	TRBJ2-3	NA	TGTGCCAGCAGCCGAGAAGAGCCCCGCACAGATACGCAGTATTTT	CASSREEPRTDTQYF
TRBV11-2	NA	TRBJ1-4	NA	TGTGCCAGCAGCCACCGACAACCTCGGAAGGGAAAACTGTTTTTT	CASSHRQPRKGKLFF
TRBV6-1	NA	TRBJ2-5	NA	TGTGCCAGCAGTGAGCGATTAGCGTTCCAAGAGACCCAGTACTTC	CASSERLAFQETQYF
TRBV18	NA	TRBJ1-2	NA	TGTGCCAGCTCACCAGACAGTCGGTATGGCTACACCTTC	CASSPDSRYGYTF
TRBV10-3	NA	TRBJ2-1	NA	TGTGCCATCATCGCAGGGATTCTGAACAATGAGCAGTTCTTC	CAIIAGILNNEQFF
TRBV11-2	NA	TRBJ1-1	NA	TGTGCCAGCAGCTTAGAGGGGGACACTGAAGCTTTCTTT	CASSLEGDTEAFF
TRBV19	NA	TRBJ2-2	NA	TGTGCCAGTAGTATCGGGTGGGCAGCGAACACCGGGGAGCTGTTTTTT	CASSIGWAANTGELFF
TRBV10-3	NA	TRBJ1-5	NA	TGTGCCATCAGTGCGAATGAGGCACGTCAGCCCCAGCATTTT	CAISANEARQPQHF
TRBV7-9	TRBD2	TRBJ2-2	NA	TGTGCCAGCAGCCTAGCGGGGGGACGCACCGGGGAGCTGTTTTTT	CASSLAGGRTGELFF
TRBV19	NA	TRBJ1-6	NA	TGTGCCTCCATACAGGGAACGTCCTATAATTCACCCCTCCACTTT	CASIQGTSYNSPLHF
TRBV5-6	NA	TRBJ2-3	NA	TGTGCCAGCAGCTCGGGGGGCCCTAACACAGATACGCAGTATTTT	CASSSGGPNTDTQYF
TRBV28	TRBD1	TRBJ1-2	NA	TGTGCCAGCAGTGGACAGGGCGATAACTATGGCTACACCTTC	CASSGQGDNYGYTF
TRBV4-1	NA	TRBJ2-1	NA	TGCGCCAGCAGCCAAGGGTCAGGGCGCTACAATGAGCAGTTCTTC	CASSQGSGRYNEQFF
TRBV9	NA	TRBJ2-1	NA	TGTGCCAGCAGCGTCACCGGGGGATCTCTCTACAATGAGCAGTTCTTC	CASSVTGGSLYNEQFF
TRBV2	NA	TRBJ1-6	few	TGTGCCAGCAGTGAAGAGGTCCCAAATTCACCCCTCCACTTT	CASSEEVPNSPLHF
TRBV5-1	NA	TRBJ1-3	few	TGCGCCAGTCGGACAGCCTCTGGAAACACCATATATTTT	CASRTASGNTIYF
TRBV5-3	NA	TRBJ1-6	NA	TGTGCCCCCCCTGCCGTAGCGAATTCACCCCTCCACTTT	CAPPAVANSPLHF
TRBV2	NA	TRBJ1-2	NA	TGTGCCAGCAGTGAACAGCCGGAAGGCTACACCTTC	CASSEQPEGYTF
TRBV5-1	TRBD1	TRBJ1-4	NA	TGCGCCAGCAGCCCCGGGACAGAGAATGAAAAACTGTTTTTT	CASSPGTENEKLFF
TRBV14	NA	TRBJ2-5	once	TGTGCCAGCAGCCAGACTACCCTTTCTCGTCTCCCACAAGAGACCCAGTACTTC	CASSQTTLSRLPQETQYF
TRBV5-1	NA	TRBJ1-1	NA	TGCGCCAGCAGCTTGGTTATAGGGTCAACTGAAGCTTTCTTT	CASSLVIGSTEAFF
TRBV2	TRBD1	TRBJ1-6	NA	TGTGCCAGCAGTGAACTAGGACAGGGCAACTCACCCCTCCACTTT	CASSELGQGNSPLHF
TRBV2	NA	TRBJ1-2	NA	TGTGCCAGCACCCCGGGACAACCCTATGGCTACACCTTC	CASTPGQPYGYTF
TRBV7-8	NA	TRBJ1-3	NA	TGTGCCAGCAGCTTAGGGGCGGGAAACACCATATATTTT	CASSLGAGNTIYF
TRBV4-2	NA	TRBJ1-5	NA	TGTGCCAGCAGACAAACGGACGGTCTGGCAAATCAGCCCCAGCATTTT	CASRQTDGLANQPQHF
TRBV5-1	TRBD1	TRBJ1-2	NA	TGCGCCAGCAGCGCCGCGACAGGGGTTAACTATGGCTACACCTTC	CASSAATGVNYGYTF
TRBV6-5	NA	TRBJ1-3	NA	TGTGCCAGCTCTAATTCTGGGACTGTTGGAGACACCATATATTTT	CASSNSGTVGDTIYF
TRBV30	NA	TRBJ2-2	NA	TGTGCCTGGAGTACAGGGAACACCGGGGAGCTGTTTTTT	CAWSTGNTGELFF
TRBV5-1	TRBD2	TRBJ2-5	NA	TGCGCCAGCAGCTGGGGACTAGTAGAGACCCAGTACTTC	CASSWGLVETQYF
TRBV2	NA	TRBJ1-1	few	TGTGCCAGCAGTGCGGCTGGGAGGATCACTGAAGCTTTCTTT	CASSAAGRITEAFF
TRBV5-5	NA	TRBJ1-5	NA	TGTGCCAGCAGTTACTGGGACACTTCCTATAATCAGCCCCAGCATTTT	CASSYWDTSYNQPQHF
TRBV5-1	TRBD2	TRBJ2-5	NA	TGCGCCAGCAGCTTGAATAGCGGGCAAGAGACCCAGTACTTC	CASSLNSGQETQYF
TRBV27	TRBD1	TRBJ1-5	NA	TGTGCCAGCGGGACAGTTTGGCAGCCCCAGCATTTT	CASGTVWQPQHF
TRBV14	NA	TRBJ1-2	NA	TGTGCCAGCAGTCAGGGTTACGATGGCTACACCTTC	CASSQGYDGYTF
TRBV19	NA	TRBJ2-4	NA	TGTGCCAGTAGTATGTGGGACGACGCTACCAAAAACATTCAGTACTTC	CASSMWDDATKNIQYF